Sequencing of this T cell receptor (beta chain) was carried out in a study of identical twins. Overall study results and limits: The more abundant beta clonotypes in cord blood had fewer insertions, and memory repertoires did not show this.

Unique molecular identifiers were in the cDNA, with template-switch universal primer binding. TCRdb reprocessed the 5' RACE reads with MiXCR, giving one entry per CDR3 protein. The top ten clones hold 1.6% of a sample with 500,000 to 700,000 distinct CDR3 sequences, less than 9% of them seen once. This clonotype has at least ten counts. Its antigen is not known. Trimming stripped 2 bases from V and 2 bases from J, with 6 bases between. The CDR3 has 13 amino acids. These data were likewise used in another study, on yellow fever vaccine responses in identical twins.

The source is a woman younger than 30 in good health. The gene calls are TRBV12-3 or TRBV12-4 and TRBJ1-1; D ambiguous. The sequencing input was PBMCs. The CDR3 loop reads CASSLITNTEAFF. CDR3 coding DNA: TGTGCCAGCAGTTTAATAACTAACACTGAAGCTTTCTTT.